The rows below give T cell receptor beta chains drawn from one sample of a study of T cells after yellow fever vaccination. TCRdb independently ran MiXCR on the 5' RACE reads; one entry per CDR3 protein. The repertoire consists of some 400,000 distinct CDR3 sequences, with more than 5.5% occurring once and the leading ten covering around 16%. The sequencing here drew on PBMCs, taken 5 days after the yellow fever booster vaccination. These receptor sequences come from a man aged 30 to 39 who received the YFV17D yellow fever vaccine. Both conserved end residues are part of each CDR3. The D gene is left open where the match is weak. Not all rows give a size; the values are once, few, many and, for expanded clones, a class.

>TRBV29-1|few|.|TRBJ2-1
TGCAGCGTTGTGGCAGGGCTTCAATCCTACAATGAGCAGTTCTTC
CSVVAGLQSYNEQFF
>TRBV11-1|many|TRBD1|TRBJ2-1
TGTGCCAGCAGCACCGACAGGGGGTCCTACAATGAGCAGTTCTTC
CASSTDRGSYNEQFF
>TRBV11-2|few|TRBD2|TRBJ2-1
TGTGCCAGCAGCTCAACAACCGGGACTAGCGGGAGGCTTTTAGTAAATGAGCAGTTCTTC
CASSSTTGTSGRLLVNEQFF
>TRBV7-2|many|.|TRBJ2-1
TGTGCCAGCAGCTCTGCCCGGACGACCTACAATGAGCAGTTCTTC
CASSSARTTYNEQFF
>TRBV20-1|.|TRBD2|TRBJ2-7
TGCAGTGCTAGAGGTCCGGCTAGCGGGAGGGCTCGGGATGACGAGCAGTACTTC
CSARGPASGRARDDEQYF
>TRBV20-1|few|.|TRBJ2-3
TGCAGTGCCGCCCTTCCGGCCACAGATACGCAGTATTTT
CSAALPATDTQYF
>TRBV18|few|.|TRBJ2-7
TGTGCCAGCTCACCCACATTGGAAAGCTCCTACGAGCAGTACTTC
CASSPTLESSYEQYF
>TRBV2|.|TRBD2|TRBJ2-3
TGTGCCATCAGTTCTAGCGGAGGGGCTAGCGGGAGATCATCTCGTCGGTATTTT
CAISSSGGASGRSSRRYF
>TRBV20-1|.|.|TRBJ2-2
TGCAGTGCTAAGGTCGGGGCGGCCGGGGAGCTGTTTTTT
CSAKVGAAGELFF
>TRBV10-3|many|TRBD1|TRBJ1-2
TGTGCCATCAGCTCCCGTATCACAGGGGGCTATGGCTACACCTTC
CAISSRITGGYGYTF
>TRBV5-1|few|.|TRBJ2-5
TGCGCCAGCGTCCTAACCGCCGGGTTGTCCCAAGAGACCCAGTACTTC
CASVLTAGLSQETQYF
>TRBV6-5|many|TRBD2|TRBJ2-1
TGTGCCAGCAGTTCACTAGCGGTGAACAATGAGCAGTTCTTC
CASSSLAVNNEQFF
>TRBV19|few|.|TRBJ1-1
TGTGCCAGTAGTATAGGGGGGAACATTCTCACTGAAGCTTTCTTT
CASSIGGNILTEAFF
>TRBV5-6|few|TRBD1|TRBJ2-1
TGTGCCAGCAGCCCCTGGGACAGGGTGAATGAGCAGTTCTTC
CASSPWDRVNEQFF
>TRBV27|.|.|TRBJ1-5
TGTGCCAGCTCCTTTTTAGGGGATGGCAATCAGCCCCAGCATTTT
CASSFLGDGNQPQHF
>TRBV27|many|.|TRBJ2-7
TGTGCCAGCAGTGCCCCTGGCTACGAGCAGTACTTC
CASSAPGYEQYF
>TRBV5-1|many|.|TRBJ2-5
TGCGCCAGCAGCAACGGACGGTTTGGAGAGACCCAGTACTTC
CASSNGRFGETQYF
>TRBV4-3|.|TRBD2|TRBJ2-7
TGCGCCAGCAGCAGAGGGACTAGCGGGAGTTCCTACGAGCAGTACTTC
CASSRGTSGSSYEQYF
>TRBV20-1|.|.|TRBJ2-3
TGCAGTGCTGAAGGGGCCACAGATACGCAGTATTTT
CSAEGATDTQYF
>TRBV28|few|TRBD2|TRBJ2-2
TGTGCCAGCATTCTCAGTGGGGCTAGCGGGCGGACCGGGGAGCTGTTTTTT
CASILSGASGRTGELFF
>TRBV5-1|many|.|TRBJ2-2
TGCGCCAGCAGCTTACTGGGCGGGACGAACACCGGGGAGCTGTTTTTT
CASSLLGGTNTGELFF
>TRBV6-1|few|.|TRBJ1-6
TGTGCCAGCAGTGAAGCCAGGGGCTGGGTTATTTCACCCCTCCACTTT
CASSEARGWVISPLHF
>TRBV4-1|.|.|TRBJ2-3
TGCGCCAGCAGCCAAGTGGCTCGACAAAGCACAGATACGCAGTATTTT
CASSQVARQSTDTQYF
>TRBV5-1|many|.|TRBJ2-7
TGCGCCAGCAGTTTCGGACCAGACTACGAGCAGTACTTC
CASSFGPDYEQYF
>TRBV5-1|few|TRBD1|TRBJ2-7
TGCGCCAGCAGCCCACAACAGACAGGGGGCTCCTACGAGCAGTACTTC
CASSPQQTGGSYEQYF